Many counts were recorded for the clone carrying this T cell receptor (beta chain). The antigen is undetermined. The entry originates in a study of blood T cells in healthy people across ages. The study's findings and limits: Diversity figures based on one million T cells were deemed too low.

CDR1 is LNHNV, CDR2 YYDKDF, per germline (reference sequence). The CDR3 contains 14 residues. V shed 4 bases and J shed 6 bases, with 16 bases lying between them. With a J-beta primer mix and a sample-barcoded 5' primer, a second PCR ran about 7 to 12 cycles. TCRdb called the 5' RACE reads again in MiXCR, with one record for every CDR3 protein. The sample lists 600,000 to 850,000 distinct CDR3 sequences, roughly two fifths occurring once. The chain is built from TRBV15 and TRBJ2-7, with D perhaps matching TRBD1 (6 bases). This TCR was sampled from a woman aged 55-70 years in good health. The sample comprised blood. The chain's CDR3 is CATSNARGSAEQYF. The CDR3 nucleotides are TGTGCCACCAGCAATGCGAGGGGGTCTGCCGAGCAGTACTTC.